This T cell receptor beta chain was retrieved from a study of T cells in Graves' hyperthyroidism and ophthalmopathy. Findings and limits, study-wide: Patients with ophthalmopathy were separated from those with stable hyperthyroidism by a 13 V-J model. The majority of expanded thyroid clonotypes above 0.001 also appeared in blood.

Fresh peripheral blood, around 9.3 ml, was the source of the PBMCs. TCR beta CDR3 sequences were amplified from RNA transcripts. HTBI primers were employed in a first-round RT-PCR of the TCR CDR3. Each CDR3 protein gets one entry after TCRdb re-called the multiplex PCR reads with MiXCR. The data show around 800,000 distinct CDR3 sequences, 38% seen once. Note on this clonotype: The antigen remains undetermined. Given a much more abundant clone one base away, this may be a read error. The CDR3 ends on some other residue instead of the conserved phenylalanine or tryptophan, so this is likely a read error.

V was trimmed by 2 bases and J by 8 bases, leaving 6 bases between them. CDR1 LNHDA and CDR2 SQIVND come from the germline V gene (reference sequence). The CDR3 runs to 11 residues. The sequenced sample consisted of blood. This chain connects TRBV19 to TRBJ1-2, with unresolved D. The clonotype was recovered from a man between 18 and 29 years old with Graves' hyperthyroidism. For the CDR3, the DNA is TGTGCCAGTAGTATACTCGGGGGCTACACCCTC. The encoded protein is CASSILGGYTL.